This is a list of T cell receptor beta chains from one sample in a study of blood T cells in healthy people across ages. MiXCR, applied by TCRdb to the 5' RACE reads, yields one record per CDR3 protein. The sample contains hundreds of thousands of distinct CDR3 sequences, around 62% of which appear only once. Sequences were obtained from blood. The source of these receptors is a man under 40 in good health. Each CDR3 is given with its conserved first and last residue.

len | j_gene | v_gene | CDR3aa
16 | TRBJ1-2 | TRBV4-2 | CASSQRDRGDFYGYTF
16 | TRBJ2-1 | TRBV6-6 | CASSGISGGAGNEQFF
16 | TRBJ1-5 | TRBV7-2 | CASSLTGTGGGQPQHF
14 | TRBJ1-6 | TRBV7-9 | CASSSGARNSPLHF
19 | TRBJ2-7 | TRBV3-1 | CTSSRGPRLRAGGTYEQYF
16 | TRBJ2-3 | TRBV4-2 | CASSQGPGGSTDTQYF
16 | TRBJ1-5 | TRBV10-3 | CAISELLVGVDQPQHF
15 | TRBJ2-5 | TRBV11-2 | CASSPTATVRETQYF
13 | NA | TRBV29-1 | CSVSQGAGETQYF
12 | TRBJ2-5 | TRBV20-1 | CSALLIQETQYF
15 | TRBJ1-6 | TRBV12-3/TRBV12-4 | CASSPPGTQNSPLHF
13 | TRBJ2-7 | TRBV7-2 | CASSLTYQYEQYF
15 | TRBJ2-5 | TRBV2 | CASSARLAYQETQYF
14 | NA | TRBV14 | CASSQWTGQETQYF
14 | TRBJ2-3 | TRBV9 | CASRPLDSTDTQYF
16 | TRBJ2-5 | TRBV7-2 | CASSLSLTRIQETQYF
14 | TRBJ1-2 | TRBV20-1 | CSARTAYTNYGYTF
14 | TRBJ2-7 | TRBV28 | CASESVTLGYEQYF
16 | TRBJ2-1 | TRBV5-1 | CASSLTPSGGDNEQFF
14 | TRBJ2-5 | TRBV5-1 | CASSFGTLQETQYF
14 | NA | TRBV5-6 | CASIRTSGGYEQFF
13 | TRBJ2-1 | TRBV12-3/TRBV12-4 | CASSWVGFHEQFF
13 | TRBJ2-7 | TRBV29-1 | CSVVAGEGYEQYF
13 | TRBJ2-7 | TRBV12-3/TRBV12-4 | CASRGDDSYEQYF
17 | TRBJ1-6 | TRBV3-1 | CASSQDIRARGNSPLHF
13 | TRBJ1-6 | TRBV6-1 | CASIRETNSPLHF
17 | TRBJ2-3 | TRBV7-2 | CASSSRLRLRNTDTQYF
16 | TRBJ2-3 | TRBV20-1 | CSASFNIQFPTDTQYF
16 | TRBJ2-7 | TRBV7-2 | CASSLGFPVSSYEQYF
15 | TRBJ1-2 | TRBV6-5 | CASSYSTGGGYGYTF
15 | TRBJ2-5 | TRBV12-3/TRBV12-4 | CASSLHRDYKETQYF
19 | TRBJ2-3 | TRBV19 | CASTRSGIAGDPSTDTQYF
16 | TRBJ1-5 | TRBV27 | CASSSRAGQAAQPLHF
15 | NA | TRBV9 | CASSPSVGISYEQYF
16 | TRBJ1-2 | TRBV4-2 | CASSLPAAPGGNGYTF
15 | TRBJ1-2 | TRBV10-3 | CAISRPEGAKDGYTF
20 | TRBJ2-3 | TRBV4-3 | CASSQDSSMGIDKPTDTQYF
13 | TRBJ1-1 | TRBV29-1 | CSSETGRNTEAFF
14 | TRBJ2-3 | TRBV2 | CASRGPSLADTQYF
14 | TRBJ2-3 | TRBV12-3/TRBV12-4 | CASSDSLGTDTQYF
15 | TRBJ2-1 | TRBV7-2 | CASSRTSGGVNEQFF
13 | TRBJ2-7 | TRBV12-3/TRBV12-4 | CASSFDRGDEQYF
16 | NA | TRBV4-3 | CASSQRGIAGTYEQYF
12 | TRBJ2-3 | TRBV6-2/TRBV6-3 | CAISFSPDTQYF